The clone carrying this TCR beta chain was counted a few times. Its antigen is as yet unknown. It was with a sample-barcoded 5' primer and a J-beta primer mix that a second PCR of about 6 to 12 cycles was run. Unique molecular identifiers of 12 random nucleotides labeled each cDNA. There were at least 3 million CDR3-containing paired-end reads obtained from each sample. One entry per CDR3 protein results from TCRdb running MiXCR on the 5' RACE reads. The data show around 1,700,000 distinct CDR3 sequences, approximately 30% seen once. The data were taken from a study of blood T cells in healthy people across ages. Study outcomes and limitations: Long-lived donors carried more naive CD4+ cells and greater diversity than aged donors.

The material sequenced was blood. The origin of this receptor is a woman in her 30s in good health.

This chain's CDR3 is CSARKVDSYEQYF. CDR3 coding DNA: TGCAGTGCTAGAAAGGTAGACTCCTACGAGCAGTACTTC. The chain combines TRBV20-1 with TRBJ2-7; D remains unclear. V dropped 2 bases and J dropped 0 bases, with 8 bases sitting between them. The CDR3 length is 13 residues. In germline, CDR1 is DFQATT, CDR2 SNEGSKA (reference sequence).